Shown below are 5 T cell receptor beta chains from a single sample sequenced in a study of OX40 agonist ivuxolimab in advanced cancers. Using immunoSEQ multiplex PCR, the repertoire was profiled, and TCRdb retains in-frame clones only, with some absent. The table has 65,000 to 95,000 clones, more than 75% seen once. Here the sequenced sample was CD4+ or CD8+ T cells sorted from blood, taken in a trial of the OX40 agonist ivuxolimab. Every receptor here comes from an adult with an advanced solid tumor such as melanoma, head and neck, liver or kidney cancer.

The genes are TRBV28 and TRBJ1-1, with TRBD1 matching over 8 bases. Germline-derived CDR1 and CDR2 are MDHEN and SYDVKM. J was trimmed by 1 base and V by 6 bases; bases with no gene match: 4. The CDR3 has 14 amino acids. The CDR3 loop reads CASRSQGGNTEAFF. The CDR3 DNA reads as TGTGCCAGCAGGTCACAGGGGGGGAACACTGAAGCTTTCTTT.

The genes are TRBV27 and TRBJ2-2; D unclear. Germline V gene lookup returns CDR1 MNHEY and CDR2 SMNVEV (reference sequence). The CDR3 contains 12 residues. The ends were cut back, 3 bases at V and 5 bases at J, with 4 bases in the middle. CDR3: CASSFSTGELFF. CDR3 DNA: TGTGCCAGCAGTTTCTCTACCGGGGAGCTGTTTTTT.

This chain links TRBV7-9 with TRBJ2-5; D is perhaps TRBD2 (5 bases). Per the germline V gene, CDR1 is SEHNR and CDR2 is FQNEAQ (reference sequence). This CDR3 has 15 amino acids. V was trimmed by 2 bases and J by 5 bases, leaving 15 bases between them. The CDR3 loop is CASSLLIASLETQYF. The CDR3 DNA reads as TGTGCCAGCAGCTTATTGATAGCTAGCCTGGAGACCCAGTACTTC.

The chain's CDR3 is CASSPAGQRGVALTQYF. CDR3 nucleotides: TGTGCCAGCAGCCCCGCGGGTCAGCGGGGGGTCGCATTAACGCAGTATTTT. The rearrangement uses TRBV5-4 and TRBJ2-3, with 9 bases that match TRBD2. The CDR3 is 17 amino acids. V dropped 4 bases and J dropped 9; count of bases not matched to a gene: 18. CDR1 is SGHNT and CDR2 is YYREEE in the germline V gene (reference sequence). The entire variable domain, with the rest obtained from reference TRBV5-4 and TRBJ2-3, is as follows: ETGVTQSPTHLIKTRGQQVTLRCSSQSGHNTVSWYQQALGQGPQFIFQYYREEENGRGNFPPRFSGLQFPNYSSELNVNALELDDSALYLCASSPAGQRGVALTQYFGPGTRLTVL.

The chain uses TRBV5-6 and TRBJ1-5; TRBD1 matches at 7 bases. The CDR3 spans 16 residues. V lost 3 bases, J lost 3 bases, and 9 bases stayed unmatched. The germline V gene has CDR1 SGHDT and CDR2 YYEEEE. As DNA, the CDR3 is TGTGCCAGCAGCTCGATAAAAGACAGGGACAATCAGCCCCAGCATTTT. It encodes CASSSIKDRDNQPQHF.